A single sample gave rise to the 12 T cell receptor beta chains below, sequenced in a study of blood T cell repertoires in COVID-19. Generated by immunoSEQ multiplex PCR, the TCRdb table keeps only in-frame clones and is missing some. In the table there are roughly 330,000 clones, over 75% of which are singletons. Sequencing was carried out using PBMCs or T cells enriched from blood (not recorded which). These receptors all stem from a man aged 25-40 years who had recovered from COVID-19.

The rearrangement links TRBV6-5 to TRBJ1-2; no clear D. Germline lookup yields CDR1 MNHEY and CDR2 SVGAGI. V dropped 4 bases and J dropped 6 bases, with 12 bases sitting between them. This CDR3 comprises 13 residues. CDR3 loop: CASSFRRGDGYTF. The CDR3 DNA sequence: TGTGCCAGCAGTTTCCGCAGAGGAGATGGCTACACCTTC.

The CDR3 here is CASSLARGNTIYF. CDR3 nucleotide sequence: TGTGCCAGCAGTTTAGCCAGGGGGAACACCATATATTTT. The chain couples TRBV27 to TRBJ1-3; 7 positions agree with TRBD1. CDR1 is MNHEY and CDR2 is SMNVEV in the germline V gene (reference sequence). The CDR3 covers 13 residues. V dropped 2 bases and J dropped 7; count of bases not matched to a gene: 2.

The chain combines TRBV28 with TRBJ2-5, with D tentatively TRBD2 (5 bases). Germline lookup yields CDR1 MDHEN and CDR2 SYDVKM. This CDR3 is built from 13 residues. Trimming cost V 5 bases and J 2 bases, with 9 bases left between them. Here the CDR3 DNA reads TGTGCCAGCAGTACTAGGATGCAAGAGACCCAGTACTTC. Amino acids: CASSTRMQETQYF.

The chain employs TRBV5-1 and TRBJ2-7; 9 bases are a match to TRBD1. This CDR3 region has 15 residues. The V segment lost 4 bases and the J segment 2 bases; nucleotides outside the gene matches: 7. CDR1 and CDR2 from the germline V gene are SGHRS and YFSETQ. The CDR3 DNA reads TGCGCCAGCAGCGACAACAGGGGGCCCCCCTACGAGCAGTACTTC. As protein: CASSDNRGPPYEQYF. Supplemented by reference TRBV5-1 and TRBJ2-7, the full variable domain reads KAGVTQTPRYLIKTRGQQVTLSCSPISGHRSVSWYQQTPGQGLQFLFEYFSETQRNKGNFPGRFSGRQFSNSRSEMNVSTLELGDSALYLCASSDNRGPPYEQYFGPGTRLTVT.

In this sample, this clone turned up once. This sequence joins TRBV2 and TRBJ2-3, with 8 bases identical to TRBD2. Trimming removed 6 bases from V and 1 base from J; junction bases left unmatched: 9. The germline gives CDR1 SNHLY, CDR2 FYNNEI. The CDR3 sequence is 16 residues long. The CDR3 DNA reads as TGTGCCAGCAGGAGGGATTCAGCGGGGGGCACAGATACGCAGTATTTT. Translation: CASRRDSAGGTDTQYF.

In its sample, this clone was seen once. The V gene is TRBV6-1, the J gene TRBJ2-7; perhaps TRBD1 as D (6 bases). Germline assignment: CDR1 MNHNS and CDR2 SASEGT. The V end lost 6 bases, the J end lost 6 bases, and 27 bases lay between the germline ends. CDR3 size: 17 residues. CDR3 DNA sequence: TGTGCCAGCAGAGAACCCCAAGGGGGTCGAAGGATGGGCGAGCAGTACTTC. Its protein is CASREPQGGRRMGEQYF.

In this sample, this clone turned up once. The V and J genes are TRBV9 and TRBJ2-7; 8 bases match TRBD1. The CDR3 spans 15 residues. The V gene's germline CDR1 is SGDLS and CDR2 YYNGEE. With 4 bases clipped from V and 0 bases from J, the junction kept 6 bases outside the gene matches. CDR3 DNA: TGTGCCAGCAGCTCAGGGACAGGACGCTCCTACGAGCAGTACTTC. Translated: CASSSGTGRSYEQYF.

This clone appeared a few times. V is TRBV19 and J is TRBJ1-2; 7 bases are shared with TRBD1. Germline CDR1 is LNHDA and CDR2 is SQIVND (reference sequence). The CDR3 covers 17 residues. V lost 5 bases to trimming and J lost 5 bases; unmatched junction nucleotides: 17. CDR3 sequence (DNA): TGTGCCAGTAGTGCTCCTCGGGACAGAGGGTTTGGTTATGGCTACACCTTC. This sequence encodes CASSAPRDRGFGYGYTF.

The chain carries TRBV28 and TRBJ1-2; 10 bases map to TRBD1. V shed 4 bases, J shed 0 bases, and the junction held 2 bases outside the gene matches. Germline V gene data show CDR1 as MDHEN and CDR2 as SYDVKM. The CDR3 spans 15 residues. The DNA of the CDR3 is TGTGCCAGCAGTTCGGGGACAGGGGCTAACTATGGCTACACCTTC. It is translated as CASSSGTGANYGYTF.

The chain carries TRBV11-1 and TRBJ2-3; TRBD2 aligns across 10 bases. Germline V CDR1 and CDR2: SGHAT, FQDESV (reference sequence). The CDR3 contains 16 residues. Trimming cost V 3 bases and J 2 bases; bases outside gene matches: 5. The CDR3 reads CASSFQTSGFTDTQYF. CDR3 sequence (DNA): TGTGCCAGCAGCTTTCAGACTAGCGGGTTCACAGATACGCAGTATTTT.

The chain combines TRBV7-2 with TRBJ2-2; 7 nucleotides match TRBD2. Germline loops: CDR1 SGHTA, CDR2 FQGNSA. This CDR3 is built from 15 residues. The V segment lost 1 base and the J segment 7 bases; nucleotides outside the gene matches: 6. CDR3 DNA: TGTGCCAGCAGCTTAGTTATAACTAGCGACGGGGAGCTGTTTTTT. Protein sequence: CASSLVITSDGELFF.

The chain recombines TRBV21-1 with TRBJ1-2; TRBD1, the table's D call, was not compared with the DNA. TRBV21-1 is tagged as a pseudogene. The CDR3 runs to 18 residues. CDR3 nucleotide sequence: TGTGCCAGCAGCTCGTCGACAGGGCGAGGAATAGTTAGCTATGGCTACACCTTC. It yields the protein CASSSSTGRGIVSYGYTF.